This TCR beta chain was recorded in a study of metastatic and nonmetastatic thyroid tumors. This CDR3 region has 13 residues. CDR1 DFQATT and CDR2 SNEGSKA come from the germline V gene (reference sequence). This clone has a handful of counts. A clone one base away is much larger, so this may be a read error. Other DNA sequences from this sample encode an identical CDR3 as well. Per the original data handling: In papillary thyroid cancer, a distant-metastasis classifier was built using CDR3 differences across clinicopathological groups. TCRdb reassembled clones from the PCR reads with MiXCR. TCRdb's processing, not the authors' own work, is the source of the V and J calls. The profile shows approximately 30,000 clones, approximately 7% of them singletons. Thyroid surgery was preceded by no treatment in any patient.

The sequence was collected from a female donor with papillary thyroid cancer or a benign thyroid nodule (not recorded which). Some clones in this sample may be carry-over from other donors' samples. The chain links TRBV20-1 to TRBJ1-2, with D unclear. Input material: blood. CDR3 sequence reads: CSARDEVNYGYTF. The CDR3 DNA sequence: TGCAGTGCCAGAGATGAGGTTAACTATGGCTACACCTTC.